Listed here are 27 T cell receptor beta chains from one sample, sequenced in a study of blood T cell repertoires in COVID-19. This table comes from immunoSEQ multiplex PCR, and its TCRdb copy is limited to in-frame clones, with some not included. The sample lists 200,000 to 250,000 clones, roughly 80% occurring once. The specimen sequenced was PBMCs or T cells enriched from blood (not recorded which). These receptors were taken from a man aged 55 to 69 who had recovered from COVID-19.

This CDR3 is CAISYRGSQYF. CDR3 bases: TGTGCCATCAGTTACAGGGGAAGTCAGTACTTC. V gene TRBV10-3 combines with J gene TRBJ2-7, with TRBD1 identical over 7 bases. The J segment lost 10 bases and the V segment lost 5 bases, leaving 5 bases of the junction unmatched. Germline assignment: CDR1 ENHRY and CDR2 SYGVKD. This CDR3 region has 11 residues.

This rearrangement joins TRBV25-1 to TRBJ1-1; tentatively, D is TRBD1 (5 bases). V lost 1 base and J lost 5, with 11 bases in between. Germline V CDR1 and CDR2: MGHDK, SYGVNS. CDR3 length equals 14 residues. CDR3 sequence (DNA): TGTGCCAGCAGTGAATGGGGGGAGGTAACTGAAGCTTTCTTT. It yields the protein CASSEWGEVTEAFF.

The chain uses TRBV5-4 and TRBJ2-7, with D possibly being TRBD2 (5 bases). From germline, CDR1 is SGHNT and CDR2 YYREEE (reference sequence). V gave up 3 bases and J gave up 1 base, with 17 bases separating them. The length of the CDR3 is 16 residues. The CDR3 region has the DNA TGTGCCAGCAGCTCAAGTCGGGGTGCCATATCCTACGAGCAGTACTTC. It yields the protein CASSSSRGAISYEQYF. Supplemented by reference TRBV5-4 and TRBJ2-7, the full variable domain reads ETGVTQSPTHLIKTRGQQVTLRCSSQSGHNTVSWYQQALGQGPQFIFQYYREEENGRGNFPPRFSGLQFPNYSSELNVNALELDDSALYLCASSSSRGAISYEQYFGPGTRLTVT.

The chain recombines TRBV7-2 with TRBJ2-7; 9 bases map to TRBD1. The CDR3 spans 13 residues. V shed 5 bases, J shed 6 bases, and the junction held 5 bases outside the gene matches. Germline V gene sequence: CDR1 SGHTA, CDR2 FQGNSA. DNA of the CDR3: TGTGCCAGCAGCCAGGACAGGGGTCGCGAGCAGTACTTC. Translated: CASSQDRGREQYF.

V and J are TRBV2 and TRBJ1-1; 8 bases fit TRBD1. Germline CDR1 SNHLY, CDR2 FYNNEI. There are 13 residues in the CDR3. The V gene end was trimmed by 2 bases and the J gene end by 10 bases; junction bases not matched to a gene: 6. CDR3 sequence (DNA): TGTGCCAGCAGTGAAACCAGGGGGCCAGCAGCTTTCTTT. As protein: CASSETRGPAAFF.

This clone is a singleton in its sample. This chain connects TRBV12-3 or TRBV12-4 to TRBJ1-2; D uncertain. This CDR3 spans 13 amino acids. Trimming took 3 bases from V and 8 from J, leaving 13 bases between them. For the CDR3, the DNA is TGTGCCAGCAGTTTTGTGTCCCTCCAGGGCTACACCTTC. Amino acids: CASSFVSLQGYTF.

The chain uses TRBV27 and TRBJ1-6, with D maybe TRBD1 (5 bases). The ends were cut back, 7 bases at V and 6 bases at J, with 13 bases in the middle. The length of the CDR3 is 14 residues. From germline, CDR1 is MNHEY and CDR2 SMNVEV (reference sequence). CDR3: CASNPGGGNSPLHF. The CDR3 bases are TGTGCCAGCAATCCCGGGGGGGGTAATTCACCCCTCCACTTT.

V gene TRBV6-5 combines with J gene TRBJ1-2, with 8 bases matching TRBD1. Germline CDR1 reads MNHEY; CDR2 reads SVGAGI. CDR3 length equals 14 residues. Germline trimming cut 6 bases from V and 4 bases from J; bases unmatched to any gene: 7. The CDR3 loop is CASSLGQGSYGYTF. DNA of the CDR3: TGTGCCAGCAGCCTTGGACAGGGAAGCTATGGCTACACCTTC.

The CDR3 region is CASRTGVQETQYF. CDR3 nucleotide sequence: TGTGCCAGCAGGACAGGGGTGCAAGAGACCCAGTACTTC. The rearrangement uses TRBV12-3 or TRBV12-4 and TRBJ2-5, with 8 nucleotides matching TRBD1. The trim removed 6 bases at V and 2 bases at J, leaving 2 bases unmatched. The CDR3 totals 13 residues.

This clone has a handful of counts. Here the CDR3 reads CASSIVTGGQETQYF. CDR3 in DNA: TGTGCCAGTAGTATAGTAACAGGGGGCCAGGAGACCCAGTACTTC. The chain recombines TRBV19 with TRBJ2-5; 9 bases agree with TRBD1. Trimming removed 1 base from V and 5 bases from J; junction bases left unmatched: 5. The germline V gene has CDR1 LNHDA and CDR2 SQIVND (reference sequence). This CDR3 comprises 15 residues.

This clone was counted only a few times. This chain joins TRBV4-3 and TRBJ1-5; 8 positions agree with TRBD1. From germline, CDR1 is LGHNA and CDR2 YSLEER. The CDR3 runs 15 residues. J lost 3 bases, V lost 4 bases, and 5 bases had no gene match. As DNA, the CDR3 is TGCGCCAGCAGCCCGGGACAGGACCACAATCAGCCCCAGCATTTT. Translation gives CASSPGQDHNQPQHF.

The rearrangement joins TRBV10-2 to TRBJ2-5, with no clear D. This CDR3 has 11 residues. V was cut by 5 bases and J by 4 bases, with 5 bases left in between. The V gene's germline CDR1 is WSHSY and CDR2 SAAADI. Here the CDR3 DNA reads TGCGCCAGCAGTACAGTAGAGACCCAGTACTTC. Encoded protein: CASSTVETQYF.

This chain joins TRBV5-4 and TRBJ1-6, with 8 bases identical to TRBD1. Germline CDR1 is SGHNT and CDR2 is YYREEE (reference sequence). The CDR3 has 14 amino acids. Trimming took 4 bases from V and 10 from J; bases not matched to a gene: 7. The CDR3 DNA sequence: TGTGCCAGCAGCCTCGGGACAGGTCGGTCACCCCTCCACTTT. It specifies CASSLGTGRSPLHF.

This clone has just a few counts. The gene calls are TRBV6-2 or TRBV6-3 and TRBJ2-1; 8 nucleotides match TRBD1. The CDR3 consists of 12 residues. Germline CDR1 MNHEY, CDR2 SVGEGT. Trimming removed 2 bases from V and 14 bases from J; junction bases left unmatched: 5. CDR3 residues: CASSYSTGGKFF. The CDR3 region has the DNA TGTGCCAGCAGTTACAGCACAGGGGGAAAGTTCTTC.

The genes are TRBV2 and TRBJ1-3, with a tentative D call TRBD1 (5 bases). The CDR3 contains 12 residues. The germline gives CDR1 SNHLY, CDR2 FYNNEI. V lost 1 base to trimming and J lost 11 bases, with 9 bases between them. Here the CDR3 reads CASSEGKGAIYF. The CDR3, as DNA: TGTGCCAGCAGTGAAGGGAAAGGGGCCATATATTTT.

V and J are TRBV5-1 and TRBJ1-4; D remains ambiguous. Trimming stripped 6 bases from V and 8 bases from J, with 17 bases between. Germline values: CDR1 SGHRS, CDR2 YFSETQ. The length of the CDR3 is 14 residues. CDR3 sequence: CASTFLGDWEKLFF. CDR3 bases: TGCGCCAGCACCTTCCTCGGGGATTGGGAAAAACTGTTTTTT.

This chain connects TRBV19 to TRBJ1-5, with 7 positions matching TRBD1. The CDR3 length is 17 residues. CDR1 and CDR2 (germline): LNHDA, SQIVND (reference sequence). The junction had 6 bases not matched to a gene; V was cut back by 1 base and J by 0 bases. The CDR3 spells CASSIAAGQASNQPQHF. The CDR3 DNA reads as TGTGCCAGTAGTATAGCGGCTGGACAGGCTAGCAATCAGCCCCAGCATTTT. The variable domain in full, with the rest retrieved from reference TRBV19 and TRBJ1-5, is DGGITQSPKYLFRKEGQNVTLSCEQNLNHDAMYWYRQDPGQGLRLIYYSQIVNDFQKGDIAEGYSVSREKKESFPLTVTSAQKNPTAFYLCASSIAAGQASNQPQHFGDGTRLSIL.

This chain uses TRBV11-3 with TRBJ2-5, with D maybe TRBD2 (5 bases). V was cut by 1 base and J by 7 bases, with 16 bases left in between. Germline loops: CDR1 SGHNT, CDR2 YENEEA. The CDR3 is 15 amino acids. The CDR3 DNA is TGTGCCAGCAGCTTAGGCGGATATTCTCGGGGGACCCAGTACTTC. Residues: CASSLGGYSRGTQYF. Based on the CDR3 plus reference TRBV11-3 and TRBJ2-5, the full variable domain is EAGVVQSPRYKIIEKKQPVAFWCNPISGHNTLYWYLQNLGQGPELLIRYENEEAVDDSQLPKDRFSAERLKGVDSTLKIQPAELGDSAVYLCASSLGGYSRGTQYFGPGTRLLVL.

The chain carries TRBV10-1 and TRBJ2-7; the match to TRBD1 covers 9 bases. Per germline, CDR1 WNHNN and CDR2 SYGVQD (reference sequence). V dropped 4 bases and J dropped 5; count of bases not matched to a gene: 9. The CDR3 is made up of 15 amino acids. The CDR3 nucleotides read TGCGCCAGCAGTGGGACCGGGACAGGGCGGAACGAGCAGTACTTC. As protein: CASSGTGTGRNEQYF.

This clone was seen only a few times. The chain links TRBV3-1 (or the pseudogene TRBV3-2) to TRBJ2-6; no clear D. The CDR3 is 19 amino acids. Germline-derived CDR1 and CDR2 are LGHDT and YNNKEL (reference sequence). V gave up 4 bases and J gave up 0 bases, with 19 bases separating them. CDR3 sequence: CASSLRLLYLSSGANVLTF. For the CDR3, the DNA is TGTGCCAGCAGCCTTCGTCTACTTTATCTTAGCTCTGGGGCCAACGTCCTGACTTTC.

The chain couples TRBV11-3 to TRBJ1-2, with D possibly being TRBD1 (6 bases). CDR3 length: 13 residues. Germline assignment: CDR1 SGHNT and CDR2 YENEEA. Deletions cut 5 bases from V and 4 bases from J, with 11 bases between. CDR3 nucleotides: TGTGCCAGCAGCCCGACAGGCGGCTATGGCTACACCTTC. This gives the protein CASSPTGGYGYTF.

V is TRBV27 and J is TRBJ2-1; TRBD1 aligns across 9 bases. With V trimmed by 4 bases and J by 10 bases, 5 bases remained unmatched. The germline gives CDR1 MNHEY, CDR2 SMNVEV (reference sequence). The CDR3 loop spans 13 amino acids. The CDR3 protein is CASSSQGAREQFF. In nucleotides, the CDR3 is TGTGCCAGCAGTTCACAGGGGGCTCGGGAGCAGTTCTTC.

V is TRBV24-1 and J is TRBJ2-3; 8 bases agree with TRBD1. J lost 4 bases, V lost 4 bases, and 6 bases had no gene match. This CDR3 is 15 amino acids long. Germline V gene data show CDR1 as KGHDR and CDR2 as SFDVKD. The CDR3 protein is CATSEHGQGSDTQYF. The CDR3 bases are TGTGCCACCAGTGAACACGGACAGGGATCAGATACGCAGTATTTT.

The chain recombines TRBV30 with TRBJ2-1; D is unresolved. Trimming stripped 0 bases from V and 9 bases from J, with 9 bases between. Per the germline V gene, CDR1 is GTSNPN and CDR2 is SVGIG (reference sequence). The CDR3 is made up of 12 amino acids. The CDR3 loop reads CAWSVGTVEQFF. The CDR3 DNA sequence: TGTGCCTGGAGTGTTGGAACAGTTGAGCAGTTCTTC.

This clone was counted only a few times. This chain joins TRBV11-1 and TRBJ2-3, with 10 bases matching TRBD2. This CDR3 is 14 amino acids long. Losses at the gene ends were 8 bases for V and 4 bases for J; bases not matched to a gene: 6. Per germline, CDR1 SGHAT and CDR2 FQDESV (reference sequence). The CDR3 is CASAIAGGADTQYF. The CDR3 nucleotides read TGTGCCAGCGCCATAGCGGGGGGTGCAGATACGCAGTATTTT.

This chain joins TRBV30 and TRBJ1-2, with a weak D call TRBD1 (5 bases). Trimming left V 4 bases short and J 3 bases short, with 9 bases between. This CDR3 region has 12 residues. CDR1 and CDR2 (germline): GTSNPN, SVGIG (reference sequence). The CDR3 spells CAWTTGDYGYTF. The DNA for the CDR3 is TGTGCCTGGACCACGGGGGACTATGGCTACACCTTC. Full variable domain (remainder filled in from reference TRBV30 and TRBJ1-2): SQTIHQWPATLVQPVGSPLSLECTVEGTSNPNLYWYRQAAGRGLQLLFYSVGIGQISSEVPQNLSASRPQDRQFILSSKKLLLSDSGFYLCAWTTGDYGYTFGSGTRLTVV.

This clone was detected only a few times. The V and J genes are TRBV6-5 and TRBJ2-5, with 12 bases that match TRBD2. The CDR3 sequence is 14 residues long. Germline V gene lookup returns CDR1 MNHEY and CDR2 SVGAGI. Trimming cost V 6 bases and J 3 bases; bases outside gene matches: 2. The CDR3 DNA sequence: TGTGCCAGCAGCAGGACTAGCGGGGAAGAGACCCAGTACTTC. Protein: CASSRTSGEETQYF.